This TCR beta chain was recovered during a study of blood T cell repertoires in COVID-19. The repertoire was sequenced with immunoSEQ multiplex PCR; TCRdb's copy has only in-frame clones and lacks some. The table records a few hundred thousand clones, 85% to 90% of them present only once. Sequencing was carried out using PBMCs or T cells enriched from blood (not recorded which). The TCR comes from a man younger than 45 who had recovered from COVID-19.

The CDR3 nucleotides are TGTGCCAGCAGCCAAGAAAGGGGGTCTTGGGGCTACACCTTC. Residues: CASSQERGSWGYTF. J is TRBJ1-2 and V is TRBV3-1 (or the pseudogene TRBV3-2); D perhaps matches TRBD1 (6 bases). Trimming took off 0 bases at V and 8 bases at J, with 13 bases between the two ends. The CDR3 extends over 14 amino acids. The germline gives CDR1 LGHDT, CDR2 YNNKEL (reference sequence).